This entry is about one T cell receptor (beta chain). The sample comes from a study of control samples from healthy donors and cancer patients. The V gene's germline CDR1 is ENHRY and CDR2 SYGVKD. The CDR3 is 13 residues long. V dropped 0 bases and J dropped 7 bases, with 10 bases sitting between them. The assay was immunoSEQ multiplex PCR, and TCRdb's table has in-frame clones only and misses some. The sample contains approximately 12,000 clones, roughly 94% of which appear only once. The receptor was isolated from a man aged 65 to 85 with head and neck cancer. The genes are TRBV10-3 and TRBJ2-7; D might be TRBD1 (5 bases). The specimen sequenced was PBMCs. CDR3 DNA sequence: TGTGCCATCAGTGAGTCAGGGGCTTGGGAGCAGTACTTC. Translated: CAISESGAWEQYF.